Listed below are T cell receptor beta chains from one sample, sequenced in a study of cytomegalovirus exposure and HLA in healthy donors. The assay was immunoSEQ multiplex PCR, and TCRdb's table has in-frame clones only and misses some. The sample includes 60,000 to 75,000 clones, roughly 70% of them seen just once. The material sequenced was PBMCs. These receptors were taken from a woman aged 40 to 50 in good health and CMV-seropositive. CDR3s leave out the opening cysteine and the closing phenylalanine or tryptophan.

V gene: TRBV18; J gene: TRBJ2-2; CDR3 protein: ASSPMRVQNTGELF
V gene: TRBV29-1; J gene: TRBJ1-1; CDR3 protein: SVGPGEAF
V gene: TRBV19; J gene: TRBJ1-4; CDR3 protein: ASSILGGEAEKLF
V gene: TRBV2; J gene: TRBJ1-2; CDR3 protein: ATYSVPYGYT
V gene: TRBV20-1; J gene: TRBJ2-1; CDR3 protein: SASFSYEQF
V gene: TRBV6-6; J gene: TRBJ1-2; CDR3 protein: ASSAGANYGYT
V gene: TRBV6-6; J gene: TRBJ2-3; CDR3 protein: ASSPGLAGTDTQY
V gene: TRBV7-8; J gene: TRBJ2-2; CDR3 protein: ASSLVSRVGTGELF
V gene: TRBV6-5; J gene: TRBJ2-7; CDR3 protein: ASSSGQGMSYEQY
V gene: TRBV5-6; J gene: TRBJ1-2; CDR3 protein: ASSPEGAKWSYT
V gene: TRBV5-1; J gene: TRBJ2-7; CDR3 protein: ASSLSGYEQY
V gene: TRBV5-1; J gene: TRBJ1-1; CDR3 protein: ASSLVGGGSTNTEAF
V gene: TRBV7-2; J gene: TRBJ1-3; CDR3 protein: ASRPGTAGNTIY
V gene: TRBV5-1; J gene: TRBJ2-5; CDR3 protein: ASSWGTGGPETQY
V gene: TRBV10-3; J gene: TRBJ2-1; CDR3 protein: AIRNSGRRYNEQF
V gene: TRBV7-6; J gene: TRBJ1-2; CDR3 protein: ASSLGDTGYGYT
V gene: TRBV7-2; J gene: TRBJ1-2; CDR3 protein: ASSLAAPTGDYGYT
V gene: TRBV4-1; J gene: TRBJ2-1; CDR3 protein: ASSPSRTGLAYNEQF
V gene: TRBV19; J gene: TRBJ2-2; CDR3 protein: ASSSLSGELF
V gene: TRBV5-1; J gene: TRBJ1-1; CDR3 protein: ASSQSTGVTEAF
V gene: TRBV2; J gene: TRBJ2-3; CDR3 protein: ASGLRNTDTQY
V gene: TRBV11-2; J gene: TRBJ2-5; CDR3 protein: ASSFTTGRETQY
V gene: TRBV5-1; J gene: TRBJ2-7; CDR3 protein: ASSGQGLYEQY
V gene: TRBV5-1; J gene: TRBJ2-1; CDR3 protein: ASSYGGDEQF
V gene: TRBV7-2; J gene: TRBJ2-5; CDR3 protein: ASSLLDQETQY
V gene: TRBV2; J gene: TRBJ2-3; CDR3 protein: ASSTTTGEATDTQY
V gene: TRBV7-2; J gene: TRBJ1-5; CDR3 protein: ASSRDRGGQPQH
V gene: TRBV25-1; J gene: TRBJ2-3; CDR3 protein: ASTGVGADTQY
V gene: TRBV2; J gene: TRBJ1-1; CDR3 protein: ASSDDRNTEAF